Listed below are T cell receptor beta chains from one sample, sequenced in a study of blood T cell repertoires in COVID-19. Method: immunoSEQ multiplex PCR; TCRdb's copy keeps in-frame clones and lacks some. The repertoire holds fewer than 300,000 clones, approximately 86% seen once, with roughly 0.8% in the top ten. Sample: peripheral blood. These receptors originate from a woman in her thirties with acute or convalescent COVID-19. CDR3s include the opening cysteine and the closing phenylalanine or tryptophan. The D gene is left open where the match is weak. Rows may omit the clone size; those that give it use once, few, many or a size class.

V gene	J gene	D gene	clone size	CDR3 protein	CDR3 DNA
TRBV6-5	TRBJ2-1	TRBD2	-	CASRPSGSSYNEQFF	TGTGCCAGCAGACCTAGCGGTAGCTCCTACAATGAGCAGTTCTTC
TRBV2	TRBJ2-3	-	-	CASSERLATFTDTQYF	TGTGCCAGCAGTGAAAGGCTAGCAACCTTTACAGATACGCAGTATTTT
TRBV12-5	TRBJ2-7	TRBD2	-	CASGLVTGAGVYEQYF	TGTGCTAGTGGTTTGGTAACTGGAGCGGGGGTTTACGAGCAGTACTTC
TRBV27	TRBJ2-7	-	few	CASSPNTGLWYEQYF	TGTGCCAGCAGTCCCAACACAGGACTATGGTACGAGCAGTACTTC
TRBV14	TRBJ2-7	TRBD1	-	CASSQTGLPYEQYF	TGTGCCAGCAGCCAGACAGGGCTGCCCTACGAGCAGTACTTC
TRBV7-2	TRBJ2-1	TRBD1	-	CASSHGQGGHFNNEQFF	TGTGCCAGCAGCCATGGACAGGGGGGACACTTTAACAATGAGCAGTTCTTC
TRBV4-1	TRBJ2-7	-	-	CASSQESRFLASEQYF	TGCGCCAGCAGCCAAGAGTCTAGGTTTCTTGCATCCGAGCAGTACTTC
TRBV14	TRBJ2-7	TRBD2	once	CASSQELAGVSEQYF	TGTGCCAGCAGCCAGGAACTAGCGGGAGTTTCCGAGCAGTACTTC
TRBV12-3/TRBV12-4	TRBJ2-1	TRBD1	once	CASSRDSYNEQFF	TGTGCCAGCAGTCGGGACAGTTACAATGAGCAGTTCTTC
TRBV3-1/TRBV3-2	TRBJ2-2	TRBD1	-	CASSQDVGTGPGELFF	TGTGCCAGCAGCCAAGATGTGGGGACAGGGCCCGGGGAGCTGTTTTTT
TRBV2	TRBJ1-2	-	-	CASSGGGQSPYGYTF	TGTGCCAGCAGTGGAGGAGGGCAAAGCCCATATGGCTACACCTTC
TRBV28	TRBJ2-7	-	-	CASIGGYEQYF	TGTGCCAGCATCGGAGGCTACGAGCAGTACTTC
TRBV19	TRBJ1-1	-	-	CASSIEPGNTEAFF	TGTGCCAGTAGTATAGAGCCGGGGAACACTGAAGCTTTCTTT
TRBV12-3/TRBV12-4	TRBJ1-5	-	-	CASSQDNQPQHF	TGTGCCAGCAGCCAGGACAATCAGCCCCAGCATTTT
TRBV30	TRBJ1-5	-	few	CAWSLNSNQPQHF	TGTGCCTGGAGTCTAAATAGCAATCAGCCCCAGCATTTT
TRBV5-6	TRBJ2-3	-	once	CASSLNRVITDTQYF	TGTGCCAGCAGCTTGAACCGGGTCATCACAGATACGCAGTATTTT
TRBV19	TRBJ1-5	-	-	CASSSMTGNQPQHF	TGTGCCAGTAGTTCCATGACAGGCAATCAGCCCCAGCATTTT
TRBV5-1	TRBJ2-7	-	-	CASRRAGSNSYEQYF	TGCGCCAGCAGGAGGGCCGGGAGCAATTCCTACGAGCAGTACTTC
TRBV7-2	TRBJ2-1	-	-	CASSQTLARQFF	TGTGCCAGCAGCCAAACACTAGCACGGCAGTTCTTC
TRBV11-2	TRBJ1-2	TRBD1	-	CASSLAGDRFGYTF	TGTGCCAGCAGCTTAGCTGGGGACAGGTTTGGCTACACCTTC
TRBV19	TRBJ1-1	TRBD1	once	CASSIGGQGAMNTEAFF	TGTGCCAGTAGTATAGGGGGCCAGGGGGCCATGAACACTGAAGCTTTCTTT
TRBV7-2	TRBJ2-7	TRBD2	-	CASSFGFQRDYSYEQYF	TGTGCCAGCAGCTTTGGGTTCCAGCGGGATTACTCCTACGAGCAGTACTTC
TRBV2	TRBJ1-5	-	-	CASSPTFQPQHF	TGTGCCAGCAGTCCTACTTTCCAGCCCCAGCATTTT
TRBV5-4	TRBJ1-2	-	-	CASSLASGGNHYGYTF	TGTGCCAGCAGCTTGGCCTCTGGGGGGAATCACTATGGCTACACCTTC
TRBV6-6	TRBJ2-7	TRBD2	-	CASSYSRLAEAYEQYF	TGTGCCAGCAGTTACTCGAGGCTAGCGGAGGCCTACGAGCAGTACTTC
TRBV27	TRBJ2-1	TRBD2	-	CASSSLAGVANNEQFF	TGTGCCAGCAGTTCTTTAGCGGGAGTCGCGAATAATGAGCAGTTCTTC
TRBV5-1	TRBJ1-3	-	-	CASSLGVWASGNTIYF	TGCGCCAGCAGCTTGGGCGTATGGGCATCTGGAAACACCATATATTTT
TRBV21-1	TRBJ2-1	-	-	CASSKWGGFSYNEQFF	TGTGCCAGCAGCAAATGGGGAGGGTTCTCCTACAATGAGCAGTTCTTC
TRBV18	TRBJ2-4	TRBD1	-	CASSISTGGYGKNIQYF	TGTGCCAGCTCAATATCTACAGGGGGCTATGGCAAAAACATTCAGTACTTC
TRBV7-8	TRBJ2-7	TRBD2	-	CASSLGLAGNSEQYF	TGTGCCAGCAGCCTAGGACTAGCGGGAAATAGCGAGCAGTACTTC
TRBV29-1	TRBJ1-2	TRBD1	-	CSVRDSYRYGYTF	TGCAGCGTCCGGGACAGCTACCGATATGGCTACACCTTC
TRBV5-4	TRBJ2-1	TRBD2	-	CASSLGPSGSSSYNEQFF	TGTGCCAGCAGCTTGGGGCCTAGCGGGAGCAGCTCCTACAATGAGCAGTTCTTC
TRBV9	TRBJ1-6	TRBD1	-	CASSVGTGLYNSPLHF	TGTGCCAGCAGCGTAGGGACAGGGTTGTACAATTCACCCCTCCACTTT
TRBV19	TRBJ1-5	TRBD1	-	CASRPGTGSNSNQPQHF	TGTGCCAGTAGGCCCGGGACAGGGAGTAATAGCAATCAGCCCCAGCATTTT
TRBV6-5	TRBJ2-7	TRBD1	-	CASSPTTGAYEQYF	TGTGCCAGCAGTCCAACGACAGGGGCCTACGAGCAGTACTTC
TRBV2	TRBJ2-7	TRBD1	-	CASSPTGSTYEQYF	TGTGCCAGCAGCCCGACAGGGTCTACGTACGAGCAGTACTTC
TRBV30	TRBJ1-2	-	-	CAGARGNYGYTF	TGTGCCGGGGCTAGGGGCAACTATGGCTACACCTTC
TRBV5-5	TRBJ1-2	-	-	CASSILDRNYGYTF	TGTGCCAGCAGCATCCTAGACAGGAACTATGGCTACACCTTC
TRBV30	TRBJ1-5	-	-	CAWSEKGLRDQPQHF	TGTGCCTGGAGTGAGAAAGGGCTGCGGGATCAGCCCCAGCATTTT
TRBV19	TRBJ2-1	TRBD2	-	CASSMTSGSTREQFF	TGTGCCAGTAGTATGACTAGCGGGTCGACAAGGGAGCAGTTCTTC
TRBV7-2	TRBJ2-7	-	-	CASSHRPYEQYF	TGTGCCAGCAGCCACAGACCCTACGAGCAGTACTTC
TRBV5-1	TRBJ2-7	TRBD1	once	CASSTTGTGVEQYF	TGCGCCAGCAGCACCACCGGGACAGGGGTCGAGCAGTACTTC
TRBV5-6	TRBJ2-1	-	-	CASSLYYRSSYNEQFF	TGTGCCAGCAGCTTGTATTACCGCAGCTCCTACAATGAGCAGTTCTTC
TRBV27	TRBJ2-7	-	-	CASSLGGGYEQYF	TGTGCCAGCAGTTTAGGGGGCGGCTACGAGCAGTACTTC
TRBV7-9	TRBJ2-7	-	-	CASSLSLGLGPYEQYF	TGTGCCAGCAGCTTGTCCCTCGGGTTGGGGCCCTACGAGCAGTACTTC
TRBV12-5	TRBJ1-2	-	-	CASGLGGGGDGYTF	TGTGCTAGTGGTTTGGGTGGAGGGGGGGATGGCTACACCTTC
TRBV6-4	TRBJ2-1	TRBD2	-	CASSRTSGSFAYNEQFF	TGTGCCAGCAGTAGGACTAGCGGGAGCTTTGCCTACAATGAGCAGTTCTTC
TRBV7-6	TRBJ1-6	TRBD1	-	CASSGTGNNSPLHF	TGTGCCAGCAGCGGGACAGGCAATAATTCACCCCTCCACTTT
TRBV30	TRBJ2-5	-	-	CAWSVYRGNKTQYF	TGTGCCTGGAGTGTATACCGGGGGAACAAGACCCAGTACTTC
TRBV4-1	TRBJ1-1	-	-	CASSPTFANTEAFF	TGCGCCAGCAGCCCCACTTTTGCGAACACTGAAGCTTTCTTT
TRBV29-1	TRBJ2-7	TRBD1	few	CSVERTGSYEQYF	TGCAGCGTTGAAAGGACAGGGTCCTACGAGCAGTACTTC
TRBV4-3	TRBJ1-3	-	-	CASSQRASGNTIYF	TGCGCCAGCAGCCAACGTGCGTCTGGAAACACCATATATTTT
TRBV11-1	TRBJ2-7	TRBD1	-	CASSLGTGIREQYF	TGTGCCAGCAGCTTAGGGACAGGGATTCGCGAGCAGTACTTC
TRBV24-1	TRBJ2-1	TRBD2	-	CATSDFGMGDYQNEQFF	TGTGCCACCAGTGATTTCGGGATGGGGGACTACCAAAATGAGCAGTTCTTC
TRBV19	TRBJ2-6	-	-	CASIDGPGNSGANVLTF	TGTGCCAGTATCGATGGTCCAGGAAACTCTGGGGCCAACGTCCTGACTTTC
TRBV7-6	TRBJ2-2	-	-	CASSFTVGRGTGELFF	TGTGCCAGCAGCTTTACCGTGGGTCGCGGGACCGGGGAGCTGTTTTTT
TRBV2	TRBJ1-5	TRBD1	once	CASSDRGLSNQPQHF	TGTGCCAGCAGCGACAGGGGCCTTAGCAATCAGCCCCAGCATTTT